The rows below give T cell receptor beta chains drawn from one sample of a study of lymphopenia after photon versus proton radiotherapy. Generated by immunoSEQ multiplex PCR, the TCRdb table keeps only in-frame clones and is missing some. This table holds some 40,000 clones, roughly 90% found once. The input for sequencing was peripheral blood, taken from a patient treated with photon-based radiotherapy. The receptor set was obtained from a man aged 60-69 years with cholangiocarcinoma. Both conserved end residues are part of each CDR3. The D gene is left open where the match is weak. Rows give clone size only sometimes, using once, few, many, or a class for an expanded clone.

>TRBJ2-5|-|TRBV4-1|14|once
TGCGCCAGCAGCCAAGATATGGGCAGGGGGACCCAGTACTTC
CASSQDMGRGTQYF
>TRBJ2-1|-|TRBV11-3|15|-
TGTGCCAGCAGCCCAGTTCGGGCAGGGTACAATGAGCAGTTCTTC
CASSPVRAGYNEQFF
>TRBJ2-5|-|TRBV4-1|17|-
TGCGCCAGCAGCCGGATGGGACCCAGCCCGCCCCGGGAGACCCAGTACTTC
CASSRMGPSPPRETQYF
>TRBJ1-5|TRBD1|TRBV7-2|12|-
TGTGCCAGCAGAAGGGACAGCGGGCCCCAGCATTTT
CASRRDSGPQHF
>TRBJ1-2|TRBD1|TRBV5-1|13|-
TGCGCCAGCAGCCACACAGGGGGCATAGGCTACACCTTC
CASSHTGGIGYTF
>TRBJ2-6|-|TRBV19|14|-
TGTGCCAGTAGTATAGGGGGCCGGGCCAACGTCCTGACTTTC
CASSIGGRANVLTF
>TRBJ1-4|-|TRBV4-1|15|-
TGCGCCAGCAGCGACTTGATTTCAACTAATGAAAAACTGTTTTTT
CASSDLISTNEKLFF
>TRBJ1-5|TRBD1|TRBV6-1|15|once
TGTGCCAGCAGTGAAACTGGGACAGAGAATCAGCCCCAGCATTTT
CASSETGTENQPQHF
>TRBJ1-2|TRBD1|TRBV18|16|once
TGTGCCAGCTCACCACCTGCACAGGGGGCGTACTATGGCTACACCTTC
CASSPPAQGAYYGYTF
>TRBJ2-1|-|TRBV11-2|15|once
TGTGCCAGCAGCTTATCGGGGGGCTTTGTGAATGAGCAGTTCTTC
CASSLSGGFVNEQFF
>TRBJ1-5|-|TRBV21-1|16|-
TGTGCCAGCAGCAAGGAGGGCAGGAGGGGGGATCAGCCCCAGCATTTT
CASSKEGRRGDQPQHF
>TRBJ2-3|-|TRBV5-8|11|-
TGTGCCAGCAGCTTGGCAGATACGCAGTATTTT
CASSLADTQYF
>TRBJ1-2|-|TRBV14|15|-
TGTGCCAGCAGCCAAGAACAGTTAATTAACTATGGCTACACCTTC
CASSQEQLINYGYTF
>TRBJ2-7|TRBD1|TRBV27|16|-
TGTGCCAGCAGTTTATCCGGACAGGGGCTTTCCTACGAGCAGTACTTC
CASSLSGQGLSYEQYF
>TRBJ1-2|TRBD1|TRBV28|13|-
TGTGCCTTACGTAGACAGGGGTACTATGGCTACACCTTC
CALRRQGYYGYTF
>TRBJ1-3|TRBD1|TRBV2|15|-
TGTGCCAGCAGTCAGGGACAGGGGATAGGAAACACCATATATTTT
CASSQGQGIGNTIYF
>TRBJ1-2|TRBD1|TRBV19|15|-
TGTGCCAGTAGTATAGACGGGACAGGGTCCTATGGCTACACCTTC
CASSIDGTGSYGYTF
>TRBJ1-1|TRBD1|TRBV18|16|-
TGTGCCAGCTCACCAGGGACAGGGGTAAAGAGCACTGAAGCTTTCTTT
CASSPGTGVKSTEAFF
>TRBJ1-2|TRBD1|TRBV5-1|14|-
TGCGCCAGCAGCTTGGCCAAAACAGGGGCTGGCTACACCTTC
CASSLAKTGAGYTF
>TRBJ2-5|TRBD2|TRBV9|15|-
TGTGCCAGCAGCTACAAATGGGAGGGGATGGAGACCCAGTACTTC
CASSYKWEGMETQYF
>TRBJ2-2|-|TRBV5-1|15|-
TGCGCCAGCAGCTTGGTAGCCTCGTTGGCCGGGGAGCTGTTTTTT
CASSLVASLAGELFF
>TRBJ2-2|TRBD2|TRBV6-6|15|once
TGTGCCAGCAAAACCGGGACTAGCGGGACCGGGGAGCTGTTTTTT
CASKTGTSGTGELFF
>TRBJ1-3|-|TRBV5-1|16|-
TGCGCCAGCAGCTTGGCGAGGCAGGCCTCTGGAAACACCATATATTTT
CASSLARQASGNTIYF